This T cell receptor beta chain was found in a study of graft-versus-host responses after intestinal transplantation. Study-level results: Analysis identified GvH clones in recipient marrow, with some appearing first in ileum or blood.

This clone showed up just a few times. Measured with immunoSEQ multiplex PCR; TCRdb has only the in-frame clones, and not every one. The sample holds about 6,400 clones, approximately 21% seen once. Responder cells that were proliferating and CFSE-low, both CD3+CD4+ and CD3+CD8+, were sorted after the reaction. The CDR3 has 19 amino acids. Germline-derived CDR1 and CDR2 are SGHNT and YENEEA. Trimming stripped 1 base from V and 4 bases from J, with 22 bases between. This rearrangement joins TRBV11-3 to TRBJ2-2; no reliable D call. The origin of this receptor is a human patient who was an organ donor for intestinal transplantation. The sequences come from alloreactive CD4+ T cells from a mixed lymphocyte reaction culture, collected before transplantation. Regarding subset: CFSE-low proliferating T cells sorted from roughly six-day pre-transplant mixed lymphocyte reaction (GvH or HvG direction). The CDR3 DNA reads as TGTGCCAGCAGCTTAGCGCAGTTAGTCGGCTTTCGGTTCACCGGGGAGCTGTTTTTT. It is translated as CASSLAQLVGFRFTGELFF.